These 18 T cell receptor beta chains were all obtained from the same sample, sequenced in a study of blood T cell repertoires in COVID-19. Measured with immunoSEQ multiplex PCR; TCRdb has only the in-frame clones, and not every one. In the table there are roughly 180,000 clones, 79% of which are singletons. Sequenced input: peripheral blood. These receptors were collected from a man in his 60s with active or convalescent COVID-19.

This chain joins TRBV6-5 and TRBJ2-7, with D perhaps matching TRBD2 (7 bases). Trimming left V 7 bases short and J 2 bases short, with 18 bases between. Germline values: CDR1 MNHEY, CDR2 SVGAGI. This CDR3 spans 15 amino acids. The CDR3 DNA sequence: TGTGCCAGCAAGGGGGGCGGGAGTGCCCCCTACGAGCAGTACTTC. It yields the protein CASKGGGSAPYEQYF.

This chain uses TRBV9 with TRBJ2-7; a weak D match, TRBD1 (6 bases). CDR3 length equals 14 residues. The germline gives CDR1 SGDLS, CDR2 YYNGEE. Trimming stripped 3 bases from V and 1 base from J, with 11 bases between. The CDR3 bases are TGTGCCAGCAGCGAGAGGACAGAATCCTACGAGCAGTACTTC. It translates to CASSERTESYEQYF.

This clone was picked up a small number of times. The V gene is TRBV4-3, the J gene TRBJ2-5, with D perhaps TRBD2 (7 bases). From germline, CDR1 is LGHNA and CDR2 YSLEER. V was shortened by 0 bases and J by 5 bases, with 13 bases between the two germline ends. The CDR3 extends over 15 amino acids. The CDR3 region has the DNA TGCGCCAGCAGCCAAGAAGGGGGGGTCGGGGAGACCCAGTACTTC. Translated, it gives CASSQEGGVGETQYF.

This clone is a singleton in its sample. CDR3 in DNA: TGTGCCAGCAGCACGCGACCTAGAGGAAGCACAGATACGCAGTATTTT. Its protein product is CASSTRPRGSTDTQYF. The rearrangement links TRBV7-2 to TRBJ2-3; D call uncertain. Germline V gene data show CDR1 as SGHTA and CDR2 as FQGNSA. This CDR3 has 16 amino acids. Trimming took 5 bases from V and 0 from J, leaving 15 bases between them.

This sequence joins TRBV6-2 or TRBV6-3 and TRBJ1-5; 10 bases agree with TRBD1. Germline CDR1 MNHEY, CDR2 SVGEGT. This CDR3 spans 14 amino acids. After removal of 6 bases from V and 7 bases from J, the junction contained 6 bases not matched to a gene. The CDR3 sequence: CASSSTGGRQPQHF. In nucleotides, the CDR3 is TGTGCCAGCAGCTCGACAGGGGGCAGACAGCCCCAGCATTTT.

This clone ranks as medium-sized (0.01 to 0.1%). The rearrangement joins TRBV19 to TRBJ1-1; D call uncertain. Trimming took 2 bases from V and 1 from J, leaving 5 bases between them. CDR3 length: 13 amino acids. CDR1 and CDR2 from the germline V gene are LNHDA and SQIVND (reference sequence). The CDR3: CASSITANTEAFF. The CDR3 bases are TGTGCCAGTAGTATAACAGCGAACACTGAAGCTTTCTTT.

The rearrangement links TRBV11-3 to TRBJ2-1, with TRBD2 identical over 7 bases. V dropped 5 bases and J dropped 1; count of bases not matched to a gene: 8. Germline V gene sequence: CDR1 SGHNT, CDR2 YENEEA. This CDR3 comprises 16 residues. The CDR3 bases are TGTGCCAGCAGCCCCCGGTCGCGGGGGTCCTACAATGAGCAGTTCTTC. This gives the protein CASSPRSRGSYNEQFF.

The CDR3 sequence is CASSPTLGGAHYEQYF. CDR3 sequence (DNA): TGCGCCAGCAGCCCCACCCTGGGGGGGGCTCACTACGAGCAGTACTTC. The genes are TRBV4-3 and TRBJ2-7; TRBD2 is a possible D gene (7 bases). The CDR3 has 16 residues. V was cut by 4 bases and J by 3 bases, with 19 bases left in between. Germline loops: CDR1 LGHNA, CDR2 YSLEER.

The sample holds many counts of this clone. The gene calls are TRBV4-1 and TRBJ1-4; 8 bases map to TRBD1. CDR1 and CDR2 from the germline V gene are MGHRA and YSYEKL. The junction had 16 bases not matched to a gene; V was cut back by 0 bases and J by 7 bases. There are 19 residues in the CDR3. The CDR3 sequence: CASSQDRAPGGQRSEKLFF. The CDR3 DNA reads TGCGCCAGCAGCCAAGATCGGGCGCCAGGGGGCCAGCGGTCTGAAAAACTGTTTTTT.

This clone was recorded many times. The V gene is TRBV5-1, the J gene TRBJ2-5; TRBD2 agrees at 7 bases. With V trimmed by 4 bases and J by 1 base, 10 bases remained unmatched. In germline, CDR1 is SGHRS, CDR2 YFSETQ. The CDR3 extends over 16 amino acids. As DNA, the CDR3 is TGCGCCAGCAGCGCCCAATATTCTAGCGGCCAAGAGACCCAGTACTTC. Translated: CASSAQYSSGQETQYF.

In this sample, this clone turned up many times. The chain recombines TRBV5-1 with TRBJ2-2, with 7 positions matching TRBD1. The CDR3 runs to 15 residues. V gave up 0 bases and J gave up 2 bases; unmatched junction bases: 1. CDR1 is SGHRS and CDR2 is YFSETQ in the germline V gene. CDR3 amino acids: CASSLGQGNTGELFF. CDR3 DNA sequence: TGCGCCAGCAGCTTGGGACAGGGCAACACCGGGGAGCTGTTTTTT.

The CDR3 sequence is CASSLVAGEGNPEQFF. DNA for the CDR3: TGTGCCAGCAGTCTGGTAGCGGGAGAGGGCAATCCTGAGCAGTTCTTC. The J gene is TRBJ2-1, the V gene TRBV5-5; 9 bases fit TRBD2. Germline V gene lookup returns CDR1 SGHKS and CDR2 YYEKEE (reference sequence). The V and J ends lost 5 bases and 9 bases, in that order; junction bases with no gene match: 15. This CDR3 has 16 residues.

This rearrangement joins TRBV5-4 to TRBJ1-2, with 9 bases lining up with TRBD1. Trimming at V came to 0 bases and at J to 7 bases, leaving 4 bases not matched to a gene. This CDR3 is built from 14 residues. Germline V gives CDR1 SGHNT, CDR2 YYREEE (reference sequence). CDR3 residues: CASSLGNRGPGYTF. The CDR3, as DNA: TGTGCCAGCAGCTTGGGAAACAGGGGGCCTGGCTACACCTTC.

The gene calls are TRBV4-1 and TRBJ2-5; perhaps TRBD2 as D (6 bases). V lost 2 bases, J lost 5 bases, and 6 bases lay in between. The CDR3 length is 12 residues. CDR1 MGHRA and CDR2 YSYEKL come from the germline V gene. The CDR3 DNA reads TGCGCCAGCAGCCAACGGGGGGAGACCCAGTACTTC. This encodes CASSQRGETQYF.

The chain carries TRBV28 and TRBJ2-7; D may be TRBD1 (6 bases). The ends were cut back, 2 bases at V and 1 base at J, with 12 bases in the middle. CDR1 and CDR2 from the germline V gene are MDHEN and SYDVKM. There are 15 residues in the CDR3. The chain's CDR3 is CASSLGPRGSYEQYF. In DNA form, the CDR3 reads TGTGCCAGCAGTTTAGGGCCCAGGGGATCCTACGAGCAGTACTTC.

This clone was seen at least ten times. The rearrangement uses TRBV5-1 and TRBJ2-5; 16 bases line up with TRBD2. The V segment lost 4 bases and the J segment 5 bases; nucleotides outside the gene matches: 2. Per the germline V gene, CDR1 is SGHRS and CDR2 is YFSETQ. The CDR3 covers 15 residues. The CDR3 region has the DNA TGCGCCAGCAGCATGGGACTAGCGGGAGGGGAGACCCAGTACTTC. This gives the protein CASSMGLAGGETQYF.

The V gene is TRBV5-6, the J gene TRBJ2-7, with a tentative D call TRBD2 (6 bases). The CDR3 runs to 15 residues. V shed 0 bases and J shed 1 base, with 11 bases lying between them. Germline CDR1 and CDR2: SGHDT and YYEEEE. CDR3 sequence: CASSLEGLGSYEQYF. The DNA for the CDR3 is TGTGCCAGCAGCTTGGAGGGACTGGGATCCTACGAGCAGTACTTC.

J is TRBJ2-7 and V is TRBV29-1; 9 nucleotides match TRBD1. CDR3 length: 11 residues. Germline trimming cut 7 bases from V and 3 bases from J; bases unmatched to any gene: 1. The germline CDR1 and CDR2 sequences are SQVTM and ANQGSEA. The CDR3 nucleotides read TGCAGCGGGGGACAGGGCTACGAGCAGTACTTC. Its protein product is CSGGQGYEQYF.